A selection of T cell receptor beta chains follows, all from one sample in a study of memory CD4+ T cells and cytomegalovirus serostatus. The protocol was immunoSEQ multiplex PCR, while the TCRdb copy is restricted to in-frame clones and leaves out a portion. Of some 65,000 clones listed, around three quarters are singletons. Material: memory CD4+ T cells from blood. These receptors originate from an adult in good health and CMV-seronegative. Some clones in this sample may be carry-over from other donors' samples. CDR3s include the opening cysteine and the closing phenylalanine or tryptophan. Each record gives: J gene, V gene, D gene, clone size, CDR3 DNA, CDR3 protein. D genes are given only for firm matches. Size tells how often a clone was seen (once, few, many) or the class of an expanded clone, and some rows leave it out.

TRBJ1-4	TRBV9	TRBD1	.	TGTGCCAGCAGCTCGGATACCGGGACAGGACGTGAAAAACTGTTTTTT	CASSSDTGTGREKLFF
TRBJ1-2	TRBV6-5	.	.	TGTGCCAGCAGTGCCTCCTTGACTGAAAACTATGGCTACACCTTC	CASSASLTENYGYTF
TRBJ2-7	TRBV27	TRBD1	.	TGTGCCAGCAGTCCTCAGACAGGGGGCTACGAGCAGTACTTC	CASSPQTGGYEQYF
TRBJ2-1	TRBV5-1	.	.	TGCGCCAGCAGCGTGGTGGAAGCGTACAATGAGCAGTTCTTC	CASSVVEAYNEQFF
TRBJ1-5	TRBV6-4	TRBD1	.	TGTGCCAGAAGGGACAGCCACAATCAGCCCCAGCATTTT	CARRDSHNQPQHF
TRBJ1-2	TRBV5-1	TRBD1	few	TGCGCCAGCACATTTCGGACAGGGTCAATGGACTATGGCTACACCTTC	CASTFRTGSMDYGYTF
TRBJ2-7	TRBV7-8	.	.	TGTGCCAGCAGCTTAAGGGTGGGTAGCGGCATCTCCTACGAGCAGTACTTC	CASSLRVGSGISYEQYF
TRBJ1-3	TRBV12-5	.	.	TGTGCTAGTGGTTCCCAGGGGACTGGAAACACCATATATTTT	CASGSQGTGNTIYF
TRBJ1-2	TRBV10-3	TRBD1	few	TGTGCCATCGGCCAGGGGGAGGGTGGCTACACCTTC	CAIGQGEGGYTF
TRBJ2-7	TRBV7-2	.	few	TGTGCCAGCAGCTTAGTGGTACTGAGCACCTACGAGCAGTACTTC	CASSLVVLSTYEQYF
TRBJ2-5	TRBV6-5	.	.	TGTGCCAGCAGTTACAATGGGGCAGCGGAAGAGACCCAGTACTTC	CASSYNGAAEETQYF
TRBJ2-5	TRBV29-1	TRBD2	.	TGCAGCGTGACTAGCGGCCAAGAGACCCAGTACTTC	CSVTSGQETQYF
TRBJ2-5	TRBV7-9	TRBD1	.	TGTGCCAGCAGCTCAGACAGGGGGCGCCGGGAGACCCAGTACTTC	CASSSDRGRRETQYF
TRBJ1-3	TRBV4-2	.	.	TGTGCCAGCAGCCAAGGGGTAGGGACCTCTGGAAACACCATATATTTT	CASSQGVGTSGNTIYF
TRBJ1-4	TRBV15	.	.	TGTGCCACCAGCAGAGATGTAGGGGAAAAACTGTTTTTT	CATSRDVGEKLFF
TRBJ1-3	TRBV7-8	.	.	TGTGCCAGCAGCTTAGCTTGGGTGGGGAGTGGAAACACCATATATTTT	CASSLAWVGSGNTIYF
TRBJ1-4	TRBV10-2	.	few	TGCGCCAGCAGTCCTAGCGGAAACAATGAAAAACTGTTTTTT	CASSPSGNNEKLFF
TRBJ1-2	TRBV2	TRBD1	.	TGTGCCAGCAGTGAGGTGACAGGGTTTTTGGGAGGCTACACCTTC	CASSEVTGFLGGYTF
TRBJ2-3	TRBV2	.	.	TGTGCCAGCAGTGAAAACTCCGGCTGGCGGCGGAGGGATACGCAGTATTTT	CASSENSGWRRRDTQYF
TRBJ2-1	TRBV7-8	.	.	TGTGCCAGCAGCTTAGCGGAGACTTACAATGAGCAGTTCTTC	CASSLAETYNEQFF